The 32 T cell receptor beta chains below all came from one sample that was sequenced in a study of cytomegalovirus exposure and HLA in healthy donors (dated by TCRdb to 2015 to 2018). The library was obtained by the immunoSEQ multiplex PCR assay. The multiplex PCR relied on a mix of 60 forward primers for TCR Vbeta segments and 13 reverse primers for TCR Jbeta segments. TCRdb stores this immuneACCESS table with in-frame sequences only. Part of the clones is absent; in the studies checked, under half of the shortfall reflects unresolved V genes, and no reason is known for the rest. In all, the sample holds about 43,000 clones, and 51% of those were seen once. The top ten clones comprise under 6.5% of the sample. Input material: PBMCs. The receptors shown here come from a man in his 60s in good health and CMV-seronegative.

The chain uses TRBV4-3 and TRBJ2-1; 8 bases are shared with TRBD2. Losses at the gene ends were 3 bases for V and 13 bases for J; bases not matched to a gene: 5. From germline, CDR1 is LGHNA and CDR2 YSLEER. The length of the CDR3 is 12 residues. In nucleotides, the CDR3 is TGCGCCAGCAGCCACCCCGGGACTAGACAGTTCTTC. Its protein is CASSHPGTRQFF.

The chain combines TRBV11-3 with TRBJ2-5; 14 bases agree with TRBD2. With V trimmed by 3 bases and J by 5 bases, 2 bases remained unmatched. The CDR3 has 15 amino acids. Germline-derived CDR1 and CDR2 are SGHNT and YENEEA. CDR3 in amino acids: CASSLGLAGEETQYF. In nucleotides, the CDR3 is TGTGCCAGCAGCTTGGGACTAGCGGGAGAGGAGACCCAGTACTTC.

The chain is built from TRBV29-1 and TRBJ2-7; the D is unclear. The ends were cut back, 5 bases at V and 4 bases at J, with 9 bases in the middle. Germline-derived CDR1 and CDR2 are SQVTM and ANQGSEA. The CDR3 has 11 amino acids. The CDR3 is CSVYYNYEQYF. CDR3 nucleotides: TGCAGCGTTTATTACAATTACGAGCAGTACTTC.

V usage is TRBV4-3 and J usage is TRBJ1-6, with D possibly being TRBD1 (5 bases). This CDR3 spans 13 amino acids. Between the trimmed V and J ends, which lost 4 bases and 10 bases, there was a span of 11 bases. Per the germline V gene, CDR1 is LGHNA and CDR2 is YSLEER. The CDR3 bases are TGCGCCAGCAGCCTGGGCAGGGAATCACCCCTCCACTTT. As protein: CASSLGRESPLHF.

The V call is TRBV19, the J call TRBJ2-3, with D possibly matching TRBD2 (6 bases). The length of the CDR3 is 14 residues. Germline V lookup: CDR1 LNHDA, CDR2 SQIVND (reference sequence). The ends were cut back, 10 bases at V and 3 bases at J, with 17 bases in the middle. CDR3 residues: CATRGTGKTDTQYF. As DNA, the CDR3 is TGTGCCACCCGGGGGACTGGCAAGACAGATACGCAGTATTTT.

This chain joins TRBV7-6 and TRBJ2-7, with 10 bases identical to TRBD2. The length of the CDR3 is 15 residues. Trimming cost V 4 bases and J 6 bases; bases outside gene matches: 9. Germline CDR1 and CDR2: SGHVS and FNYEAQ. CDR3 sequence (DNA): TGTGCCAGCAGCTCGGGCGTTAGCGGGAGGTCCGAGCAGTACTTC. Amino acids: CASSSGVSGRSEQYF.

This chain's CDR3 is CASSPGLGLFWQYF. CDR3 DNA sequence: TGTGCCAGCAGTCCGGGACTAGGGTTATTCTGGCAGTACTTC. V and J are TRBV27 and TRBJ2-7; the match to TRBD2 covers 8 bases. Trimming took 5 bases from V and 9 from J; bases not matched to a gene: 12. CDR3 size: 14 residues. CDR1 and CDR2 (germline): MNHEY, SMNVEV (reference sequence).

V and J are TRBV6-5 and TRBJ1-2, with no clear D. V was trimmed by 6 bases and J by 1 base, leaving 15 bases between them. CDR3 length equals 15 residues. Germline assignment: CDR1 MNHEY and CDR2 SVGAGI. The CDR3 sequence: CASRLNKQFNYGYTF. CDR3 sequence (DNA): TGTGCCAGCAGACTAAATAAACAATTTAACTATGGCTACACCTTC.

This clone was seen only a few times. The rearrangement joins TRBV18 to TRBJ2-5; the D gene is possibly TRBD2 (6 bases). Looked up from germline, CDR1 is KGHSH and CDR2 is LQKENI. V was pared by 0 bases and J by 7 bases, with 12 bases between. There are 14 residues in the CDR3. The CDR3 nucleotides are TGTGCCAGCTCACCACCGGGCGGGACGTCGACCCAGTACTTC. Its protein product is CASSPPGGTSTQYF.

This clone was counted a few times. This sequence joins TRBV27 and TRBJ2-1, with TRBD2 matching over 7 bases. The V gene's germline CDR1 is MNHEY and CDR2 SMNVEV (reference sequence). This CDR3 is built from 14 residues. The V and J ends lost 5 bases and 1 base, in that order; junction bases with no gene match: 2. The CDR3 sequence: CASSPAGSYNEQFF. As DNA, the CDR3 is TGTGCCAGCAGTCCAGCGGGATCCTACAATGAGCAGTTCTTC.

The chain employs TRBV18 and TRBJ2-7, with a possible D match to TRBD2 (5 bases). Germline CDR1 reads KGHSH; CDR2 reads LQKENI. The CDR3 loop spans 15 amino acids. Trimming shortened V by 6 bases and J by 0 bases, and 15 bases separated the two germline ends. The CDR3 region is CASSAGRRNSYEQYF. CDR3 sequence (DNA): TGTGCCAGCTCTGCCGGACGGAGGAACTCCTACGAGCAGTACTTC.

This chain joins TRBV27 and TRBJ1-1; 7 bases align to TRBD1. CDR1 MNHEY and CDR2 SMNVEV come from the germline V gene (reference sequence). Trimming at V came to 5 bases and at J to 5 bases, leaving 8 bases not matched to a gene. The CDR3 contains 14 residues. Here the CDR3 reads CASSLTGIRTEAFF. The CDR3 DNA sequence: TGTGCCAGCAGTCTGACAGGGATTCGAACTGAAGCTTTCTTT.

This clone was counted only a few times. The genes are TRBV11-2 and TRBJ2-5, with TRBD1 matching over 9 bases. The CDR3 covers 14 residues. The germline V gene encodes CDR1 SGHAT and CDR2 FQNNGV. After removal of 3 bases from V and 2 bases from J, the junction contained 1 base not matched to a gene. CDR3: CASSLGTGQETQYF. In DNA form, the CDR3 reads TGTGCCAGCAGCTTGGGGACAGGGCAAGAGACCCAGTACTTC.

The rearrangement uses TRBV10-1 and TRBJ2-7, with 11 bases aligning to TRBD2. This CDR3 has 15 residues. The germline gives CDR1 WNHNN, CDR2 SYGVQD (reference sequence). The ends lost 5 bases at V and 6 bases at J; junction bases unmatched: 9. The CDR3 coding sequence is TGCGCCAGCAGTCGAGCACTAGCGGGAGAAGTCGAGCAGTACTTC. Translating gives CASSRALAGEVEQYF.

The rearrangement links TRBV5-6 to TRBJ2-3; 7 bases align to TRBD2. This CDR3 has 13 amino acids. Trimming at V came to 4 bases and at J to 10 bases, leaving 9 bases not matched to a gene. Germline V lookup: CDR1 SGHDT, CDR2 YYEEEE. The CDR3 sequence: CASSQQTSWAQYF. The CDR3 nucleotides are TGTGCCAGCAGCCAGCAGACTAGCTGGGCGCAGTATTTT. The full variable domain, completed using reference TRBV5-6 and TRBJ2-3, is DAGVTQSPTHLIKTRGQQVTLRCSPKSGHDTVSWYQQALGQGPQFIFQYYEEEERQRGNFPDRFSGHQFPNYSSELNVNALLLGDSALYLCASSQQTSWAQYFGPGTRLTVL.

The chain employs TRBV29-1 and TRBJ1-1, with D maybe TRBD1 (5 bases). This CDR3 is 12 amino acids long. Germline values: CDR1 SQVTM, CDR2 ANQGSEA. V was clipped by 7 bases and J by 2 bases, with 11 bases between them. The CDR3 region is CSDRTTNTEAFF. CDR3 coding DNA: TGCAGCGACCGGACAACAAACACTGAAGCTTTCTTT.

V is TRBV30 and J is TRBJ1-2; no clear D. The CDR3 has 10 amino acids. Germline values: CDR1 GTSNPN, CDR2 SVGIG (reference sequence). V dropped 3 bases and J dropped 8 bases, with 7 bases sitting between them. The CDR3: CAWRGGGYTF. As DNA, the CDR3 is TGTGCCTGGAGGGGAGGCGGCTACACCTTC.

There are a few counts of this clone. This chain joins TRBV9 and TRBJ1-1, with D perhaps TRBD1 (6 bases). Germline lookup yields CDR1 SGDLS and CDR2 YYNGEE. CDR3 size: 15 residues. Deletions cut 3 bases from V and 1 base from J, with 13 bases between. The CDR3 spells CASSEGTLGNTEAFF. The CDR3 DNA is TGTGCCAGCAGCGAGGGGACACTCGGGAACACTGAAGCTTTCTTT.

This sequence joins TRBV7-9 and TRBJ1-2; no firm D call. Trimming shortened V by 3 bases and J by 6 bases, and 11 bases separated the two germline ends. This CDR3 contains 13 residues. Germline V CDR1 and CDR2: SEHNR, FQNEAQ (reference sequence). The CDR3 loop is CASSFGESDGYTF. For the CDR3, the DNA is TGTGCCAGCAGCTTCGGCGAGAGCGATGGCTACACCTTC.

The chain recombines TRBV6-6 with TRBJ1-6, with D unclear. Trimming cost V 5 bases and J 8 bases, with 16 bases left between them. The CDR3 is made up of 15 amino acids. CDR1 MNHNY and CDR2 SVGAGI come from the germline V gene (reference sequence). The CDR3 loop reads CASSQQTFGDSPLHF. CDR3 nucleotides: TGTGCCAGCAGTCAGCAGACTTTCGGCGATTCACCCCTCCACTTT.

This chain links TRBV6-5 with TRBJ2-7; TRBD2 is a possible D gene (5 bases). With 0 bases removed from V and 3 bases from J, the gap between germline ends came to 12 bases. This CDR3 has 15 amino acids. Germline V lookup: CDR1 MNHEY, CDR2 SVGAGI. The CDR3 loop is CASSYSTVGGYEQYF. Here the CDR3 DNA reads TGTGCCAGCAGTTACTCAACAGTCGGAGGCTACGAGCAGTACTTC.

J is TRBJ1-2 and V is TRBV30, with D possibly matching TRBD1 (5 bases). The germline V gene encodes CDR1 GTSNPN and CDR2 SVGIG (reference sequence). The CDR3 loop spans 13 amino acids. With 5 bases removed from V and 4 bases from J, the gap between germline ends came to 14 bases. The CDR3 coding sequence is TGTGCCTGGGGGATAGCGGGGCCCTATGGCTACACCTTC. Translating gives CAWGIAGPYGYTF.

This clone was counted once. Other nucleotide sequences from this sample produce the same CDR3. This chain joins TRBV27 and TRBJ2-3; maybe TRBD2 (6 bases). Deletions cut 5 bases from V and 5 bases from J, with 8 bases between. Per germline, CDR1 MNHEY and CDR2 SMNVEV (reference sequence). This CDR3 is built from 12 residues. CDR3 sequence (DNA): TGTGCCAGCAGTACCGGGGGAGATACGCAGTATTTT. Amino acids: CASSTGGDTQYF.

V is TRBV6-5 and J is TRBJ2-7; TRBD1 agrees at 7 bases. This CDR3 contains 15 residues. The J segment lost 0 bases and the V segment lost 8 bases, leaving 10 bases of the junction unmatched. Germline V gives CDR1 MNHEY, CDR2 SVGAGI. CDR3 nucleotide sequence: TGTGCCAGCGGCAGGGGGACGGCCAGCTCCTACGAGCAGTACTTC. Translation gives CASGRGTASSYEQYF.

The rearrangement links TRBV28 to TRBJ1-2, with D possibly TRBD1 on 5 matching bases. This CDR3 has 14 amino acids. Germline V gene sequence: CDR1 MDHEN, CDR2 SYDVKM. Trimming shortened V by 6 bases and J by 4 bases, and 15 bases separated the two germline ends. CDR3 coding DNA: TGTGCCAGCAGGGCCACAGGTCTAGTCTATGGCTACACCTTC. Encoded protein: CASRATGLVYGYTF.

In this sample, this clone turned up a few times. CDR3 loop: CASSAGLAYGSEQFF. In DNA, the CDR3 is TGCGCCAGCAGCGCGGGACTAGCATACGGCAGTGAGCAGTTCTTC. The chain links TRBV5-1 to TRBJ2-1, with 9 bases fitting TRBD2. Germline V gene data show CDR1 as SGHRS and CDR2 as YFSETQ. There are 15 residues in the CDR3. Germline trimming cut 4 bases from V and 9 bases from J; bases unmatched to any gene: 11.

The chain recombines TRBV2 with TRBJ1-5; the D gene is possibly TRBD1 (5 bases). Germline-derived CDR1 and CDR2 are SNHLY and FYNNEI. The V end was cut by 0 bases, the J end by 6 bases, with 9 bases between. The CDR3 is made up of 14 amino acids. CDR3 region: CASSEARGGQPQHF. The CDR3 nucleotides are TGTGCCAGCAGTGAAGCGCGGGGCGGTCAGCCCCAGCATTTT.

V usage is TRBV7-2 and J usage is TRBJ1-5; D is unclear. Germline CDR1 SGHTA, CDR2 FQGNSA. This CDR3 contains 12 residues. V lost 5 bases and J 5 bases, leaving 7 bases between the germline ends. Written as DNA, the CDR3 is TGTGCCAGCAGCGTCTCAGATCAGCCCCAGCATTTT. Its translation is CASSVSDQPQHF.

This clone was detected only a few times. This sequence joins TRBV19 and TRBJ2-7, with TRBD2 matching over 12 bases. The V and J ends lost 8 bases and 3 bases, in that order; junction bases with no gene match: 2. Germline lookup yields CDR1 LNHDA and CDR2 SQIVND (reference sequence). The CDR3 spans 13 residues. The CDR3 spells CASGGLAGYEQYF. CDR3 DNA: TGTGCCAGTGGGGGACTAGCGGGCTACGAGCAGTACTTC.

This clone was counted a few times. The CDR3 nucleotides are TGTGCCAGCAGTTCATTTAGACGCGGCTCGACAAACATTCAGTACTTC. This sequence encodes CASSSFRRGSTNIQYF. The chain employs TRBV27 and TRBJ2-4; D not resolved. The V end lost 4 bases, the J end lost 6 bases, and 19 bases lay between the germline ends. This CDR3 contains 16 residues. Germline lookup yields CDR1 MNHEY and CDR2 SMNVEV (reference sequence).

This clone was picked up a small number of times. This sequence joins TRBV29-1 and TRBJ2-4; D perhaps matches TRBD2 (6 bases). This CDR3 has 15 residues. Germline V CDR1 and CDR2: SQVTM, ANQGSEA. V was trimmed by 6 bases and J by 8 bases, leaving 23 bases between them. The CDR3, as DNA: TGCAGCGTCCGTCCGGGAGCATCGGTGGATGACATTCAGTACTTC. Its translation: CSVRPGASVDDIQYF.

There are a few counts of this clone. Since no conserved phenylalanine or tryptophan closes the CDR3, a read error is the likely cause. The chain employs TRBV6-5 and TRBJ1-5; 9 bases fit TRBD1. The CDR3 loop spans 13 amino acids. The V and J ends lost 8 bases and 7 bases, in that order; junction bases with no gene match: 6. Germline CDR1 is MNHEY and CDR2 is SVGAGI. DNA of the CDR3: TGTGCCAGCGGGGACAGGGACAGACAGCCCCAGCATGTT. Residues: CASGDRDRQPQHV.